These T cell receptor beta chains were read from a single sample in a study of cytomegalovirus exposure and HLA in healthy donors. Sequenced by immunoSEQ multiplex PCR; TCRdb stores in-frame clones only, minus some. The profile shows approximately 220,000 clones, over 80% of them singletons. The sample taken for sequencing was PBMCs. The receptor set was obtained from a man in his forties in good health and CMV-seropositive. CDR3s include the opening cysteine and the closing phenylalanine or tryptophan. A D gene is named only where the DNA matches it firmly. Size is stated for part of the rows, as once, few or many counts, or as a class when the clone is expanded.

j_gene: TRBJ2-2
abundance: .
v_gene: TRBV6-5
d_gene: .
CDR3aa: CASSMDRELFF
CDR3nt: TGTGCCAGCAGTATGGACAGGGAGCTGTTTTTT

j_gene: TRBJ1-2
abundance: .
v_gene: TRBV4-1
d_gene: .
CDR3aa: CASSQVPGEGYGYTF
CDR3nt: TGCGCCAGCAGCCAAGTCCCAGGGGAAGGCTATGGCTACACCTTC

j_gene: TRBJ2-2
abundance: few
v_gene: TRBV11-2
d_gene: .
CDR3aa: CASSLQPGTGELFF
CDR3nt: TGTGCCAGCAGCTTACAACCAGGGACCGGGGAGCTGTTTTTT

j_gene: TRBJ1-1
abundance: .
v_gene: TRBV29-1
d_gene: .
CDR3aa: CSVDPGVGTEAFF
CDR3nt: TGCAGCGTTGATCCAGGGGTTGGCACTGAAGCTTTCTTT

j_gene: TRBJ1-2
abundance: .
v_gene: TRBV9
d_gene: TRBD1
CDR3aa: CASSADRDADGYTF
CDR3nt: TGTGCCAGCAGCGCAGACAGGGACGCGGATGGCTACACCTTC

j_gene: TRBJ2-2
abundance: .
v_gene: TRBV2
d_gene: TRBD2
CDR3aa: CASRRTSENDGELFF
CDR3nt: TGTGCCAGCAGACGGACTAGCGAAAACGACGGGGAGCTGTTTTTT

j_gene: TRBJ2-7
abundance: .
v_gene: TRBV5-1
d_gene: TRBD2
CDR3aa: CASRLAGDYEQYF
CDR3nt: TGCGCCAGCAGGTTAGCGGGAGACTACGAGCAGTACTTC

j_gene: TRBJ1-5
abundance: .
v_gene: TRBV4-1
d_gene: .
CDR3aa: CASSQDWGVDQPQHF
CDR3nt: TGCGCCAGCAGCCAAGATTGGGGGGTAGATCAGCCCCAGCATTTT

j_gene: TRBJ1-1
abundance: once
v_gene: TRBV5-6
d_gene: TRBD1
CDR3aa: CASSLGSGGLMNTEAFF
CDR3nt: TGTGCCAGCAGCTTGGGGTCAGGGGGCCTTATGAACACTGAAGCTTTCTTT

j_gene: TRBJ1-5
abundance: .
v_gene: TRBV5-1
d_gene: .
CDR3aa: CASSLGAGQPQHF
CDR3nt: TGCGCCAGCAGCTTAGGGGCGGGGCAGCCCCAGCATTTT

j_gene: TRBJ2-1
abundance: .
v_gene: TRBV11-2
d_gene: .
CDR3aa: CASSRLGSSYNEQFF
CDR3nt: TGTGCCAGCAGCCGACTAGGGAGCTCCTACAATGAGCAGTTCTTC

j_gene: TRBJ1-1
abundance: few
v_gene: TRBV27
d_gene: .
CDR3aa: CASSLTLGEVEAFF
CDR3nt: TGTGCCAGCAGTTTAACCCTCGGGGAGGTCGAAGCTTTCTTT

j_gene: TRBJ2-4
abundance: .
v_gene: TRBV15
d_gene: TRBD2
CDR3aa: CATTILAGDDIQYF
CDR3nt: TGTGCCACCACCATTCTAGCGGGAGACGACATTCAGTACTTC

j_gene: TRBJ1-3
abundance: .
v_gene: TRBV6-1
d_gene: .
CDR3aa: CASSEGTSGNTIYF
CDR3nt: TGTGCCAGCAGTGAAGGAACATCTGGAAACACCATATATTTT

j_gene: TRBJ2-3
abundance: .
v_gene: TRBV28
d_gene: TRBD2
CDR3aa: CASSSATSGSTDTQYF
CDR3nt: TGTGCCAGCAGTTCGGCGACTAGCGGGAGCACAGATACGCAGTATTTT